This entry lists 19 T cell receptor beta chains sequenced from one sample in a study of cytomegalovirus exposure and HLA in healthy donors. The PCR ran on 60 Vbeta and 13 Jbeta primers. Here immunoSEQ multiplex PCR was the method, and the copy in TCRdb shows in-frame clones only, minus some. The sample carries around 150,000 clones, 75% to 90% recorded once. The sample consisted of PBMCs. The origin of the receptors is a man aged 40-50 years in good health and CMV-seronegative.

The CDR3: CASSQVPRLAGWYEQYF. In DNA, the CDR3 is TGTGCCAGCAGCCAAGTCCCCCGACTAGCGGGGTGGTACGAGCAGTACTTC. The V gene is TRBV14, the J gene TRBJ2-7; 11 nucleotides line up with TRBD2. CDR1 is SGHDN and CDR2 is FVKESK in the germline V gene. Losses at the gene ends were 1 base for V and 4 bases for J; bases not matched to a gene: 9. The CDR3 is 17 amino acids.

The V call is TRBV5-6, the J call TRBJ1-2; 8 positions match TRBD1. CDR3 length equals 13 residues. V dropped 2 bases and J dropped 8; count of bases not matched to a gene: 5. CDR1 is SGHDT and CDR2 is YYEEEE in the germline V gene. CDR3 bases: TGTGCCAGCAGCTTAGCAGGGGGCGAAGGCTACACCTTC. Protein sequence: CASSLAGGEGYTF. The full variable domain, completed using reference TRBV5-6 and TRBJ1-2, is DAGVTQSPTHLIKTRGQQVTLRCSPKSGHDTVSWYQQALGQGPQFIFQYYEEEERQRGNFPDRFSGHQFPNYSSELNVNALLLGDSALYLCASSLAGGEGYTFGSGTRLTVV.

In this sample, this clone turned up a few times. V gene TRBV11-3 combines with J gene TRBJ2-7, with 13 bases aligning to TRBD2. J gave up 9 bases and V 6 bases, and 11 bases lay outside the gene matches. CDR3 length equals 15 residues. Germline V gives CDR1 SGHNT, CDR2 YENEEA. The CDR3: CASRLGGTSGIVQYF. The DNA of the CDR3 is TGTGCCAGCAGATTGGGGGGGACTAGCGGGATTGTGCAGTACTTC.

The genes are TRBV7-9 and TRBJ1-2; D remains ambiguous. Germline V CDR1 and CDR2: SEHNR, FQNEAQ (reference sequence). V lost 1 base and J 1 base, leaving 16 bases between the germline ends. This CDR3 comprises 17 residues. The CDR3, as DNA: TGTGCCAGCAGCTTAGGGTCTGCGGACTATTTTAACTATGGCTACACCTTC. It translates to CASSLGSADYFNYGYTF.

The J gene is TRBJ2-7, the V gene TRBV5-5; D remains ambiguous. The CDR3 spans 11 residues. CDR1 is SGHKS, CDR2 YYEKEE, per germline (reference sequence). V was pared by 2 bases and J by 4 bases, with 4 bases between. The CDR3 DNA sequence: TGTGCCAGCAGCTTTCAGTACGAGCAGTACTTC. Translated, it gives CASSFQYEQYF.

The chain links TRBV7-6 to TRBJ2-2, with 8 nucleotides matching TRBD1. The germline CDR1 and CDR2 sequences are SGHVS and FNYEAQ. The CDR3 has 16 residues. Trimming removed 4 bases from V and 6 bases from J; junction bases left unmatched: 10. The CDR3 spells CASSSGQGGGPGELFF. The CDR3, as DNA: TGTGCCAGCAGCTCCGGACAGGGCGGCGGACCCGGGGAGCTGTTTTTT.

This clone was seen more than once but under ten times. DNA for the CDR3: TGTGCCAGCAGCCCAAACACAGGGTTCGGAGAGACCCAGTACTTC. Translated, it gives CASSPNTGFGETQYF. The rearrangement links TRBV7-2 to TRBJ2-5; the D gene is possibly TRBD1 (6 bases). V was trimmed by 5 bases and J by 4 bases, leaving 17 bases between them. Germline lookup yields CDR1 SGHTA and CDR2 FQGNSA. This CDR3 has 15 amino acids. The full variable domain, rest sourced from reference TRBV7-2 and TRBJ2-5, is GAGVSQSPSNKVTEKGKDVELRCDPISGHTALYWYRQSLGQGLEFLIYFQGNSAPDKSGLPSDRFSAERTGGSVSTLTIQRTQQEDSAVYLCASSPNTGFGETQYFGPGTRLLVL.

V and J are TRBV18 and TRBJ1-4; tentatively, D is TRBD1 (5 bases). Trimming removed 0 bases from V and 8 bases from J, with 13 bases in between. Germline CDR1 is KGHSH and CDR2 is LQKENI. The CDR3 loop spans 15 amino acids. Written as DNA, the CDR3 is TGTGCCAGCTCACCACCGCCCGCCAAGGGGGAAAAACTGTTTTTT. Its translation: CASSPPPAKGEKLFF. Complete variable domain (other parts from reference TRBV18 and TRBJ1-4): NAGVMQNPRHLVRRRGQEARLRCSPMKGHSHVYWYRQLPEEGLKFMVYLQKENIIDESGMPKERFSAEFPKEGPSILRIQQVVRGDSAAYFCASSPPPAKGEKLFFGSGTQLSVL.

The rearrangement uses TRBV5-1 and TRBJ2-3; D possibly corresponds to TRBD2 (6 bases). V dropped 0 bases and J dropped 0 bases, with 8 bases sitting between them. The CDR3 has 15 amino acids. Germline V CDR1 and CDR2: SGHRS, YFSETQ. CDR3 region: CASSLVRGSTDTQYF. The CDR3 DNA reads as TGCGCCAGCAGCTTGGTGCGGGGAAGCACAGATACGCAGTATTTT.

The rearrangement joins TRBV4-2 to TRBJ2-1, with D perhaps TRBD2 (7 bases). Germline values: CDR1 LGHNA, CDR2 YNFKEQ. The CDR3 consists of 16 residues. V lost 0 bases and J lost 9, with 18 bases in between. CDR3 amino acids: CASSQEGGGGGSEQFF. Here the CDR3 DNA reads TGTGCCAGCAGCCAAGAAGGGGGGGGAGGGGGAAGTGAGCAGTTCTTC.

J is TRBJ1-5 and V is TRBV27; D is undetermined. The CDR3 is made up of 12 amino acids. Germline V gene sequence: CDR1 MNHEY, CDR2 SMNVEV (reference sequence). The V gene lost 3 bases and the J gene lost 9 bases, with 9 bases spanning the gap. The chain's CDR3 is CASSFLPGPQHF. CDR3 bases: TGTGCCAGCAGTTTCCTCCCGGGGCCCCAGCATTTT.

This sequence joins TRBV28 and TRBJ1-1; a weak D match, TRBD1 (5 bases). The V gene lost 6 bases and the J gene lost 0 bases, with 8 bases spanning the gap. The CDR3 sequence is 13 residues long. CDR1 and CDR2 from the germline V gene are MDHEN and SYDVKM. DNA of the CDR3: TGTGCCAGCAGCGACAGCCTGAACACTGAAGCTTTCTTT. Translated: CASSDSLNTEAFF.

This chain uses TRBV2 with TRBJ1-2; a weak D match, TRBD1 (5 bases). The germline V gene has CDR1 SNHLY and CDR2 FYNNEI. V was trimmed by 8 bases and J by 4 bases, leaving 8 bases between them. The CDR3 runs to 11 residues. The CDR3 reads CASQDSYGYTF. The DNA for the CDR3 is TGTGCCAGCCAAGACAGCTATGGCTACACCTTC.

This clone was seen a few times. The chain joins TRBV10-3 to TRBJ2-7, with 9 nucleotides matching TRBD1. This CDR3 contains 15 residues. Germline CDR1 reads ENHRY; CDR2 reads SYGVKD. Losses at the gene ends were 10 bases for V and 5 bases for J; bases not matched to a gene: 15. In DNA form, the CDR3 reads TGTGCCACCGATAACCCGGGACAGGGTCCGCACGAGCAGTACTTC. Translation gives CATDNPGQGPHEQYF.

The chain has TRBV18 and TRBJ2-5; 7 bases fit TRBD1. The V segment lost 5 bases and the J segment 5 bases; nucleotides outside the gene matches: 5. The CDR3 length is 13 residues. Germline lookup yields CDR1 KGHSH and CDR2 LQKENI. CDR3 residues: CASSESGQETQYF. Here the CDR3 DNA reads TGTGCCAGCTCAGAATCGGGACAGGAGACCCAGTACTTC. Drawing the rest from reference TRBV18 and TRBJ2-5, the complete variable domain is NAGVMQNPRHLVRRRGQEARLRCSPMKGHSHVYWYRQLPEEGLKFMVYLQKENIIDESGMPKERFSAEFPKEGPSILRIQQVVRGDSAAYFCASSESGQETQYFGPGTRLLVL.

This chain links TRBV7-9 with TRBJ2-7, with 7 nucleotides matching TRBD2. The V gene end was trimmed by 5 bases and the J gene end by 2 bases; junction bases not matched to a gene: 12. CDR1 is SEHNR and CDR2 is FQNEAQ in the germline V gene (reference sequence). This CDR3 has 16 residues. The CDR3 DNA follows: TGTGCCAGCAGCCCCACCGGCGGACTAGGGACCTACGAGCAGTACTTC. This gives the protein CASSPTGGLGTYEQYF.

The V call is TRBV27, the J call TRBJ2-7; no firm D call. The CDR3 is made up of 13 amino acids. Germline loops: CDR1 MNHEY, CDR2 SMNVEV (reference sequence). Trimming cost V 6 bases and J 0 bases, with 9 bases left between them. The DNA for the CDR3 is TGTGCCAGCAGGCCATTAGACTCCTACGAGCAGTACTTC. This sequence encodes CASRPLDSYEQYF.

This rearrangement joins TRBV4-1 to TRBJ2-1; D is unclear. This CDR3 is 15 amino acids long. CDR1 and CDR2 (germline): MGHRA, YSYEKL. V dropped 0 bases and J dropped 0 bases, with 6 bases sitting between them. The CDR3 nucleotides read TGCGCCAGCAGCCAAGATCCCGGCTCCTACAATGAGCAGTTCTTC. It encodes CASSQDPGSYNEQFF.

This clone was counted between two and nine times. V and J are TRBV25-1 and TRBJ1-4; 9 bases are shared with TRBD1. Germline CDR1 MGHDK, CDR2 SYGVNS. The CDR3 totals 14 residues. Trimming took 8 bases from V and 5 from J; bases not matched to a gene: 6. The CDR3 region has the DNA TGTGCCAGCGCCAGGACAGGGGCGAATGAAAAACTGTTTTTT. Amino acids: CASARTGANEKLFF.